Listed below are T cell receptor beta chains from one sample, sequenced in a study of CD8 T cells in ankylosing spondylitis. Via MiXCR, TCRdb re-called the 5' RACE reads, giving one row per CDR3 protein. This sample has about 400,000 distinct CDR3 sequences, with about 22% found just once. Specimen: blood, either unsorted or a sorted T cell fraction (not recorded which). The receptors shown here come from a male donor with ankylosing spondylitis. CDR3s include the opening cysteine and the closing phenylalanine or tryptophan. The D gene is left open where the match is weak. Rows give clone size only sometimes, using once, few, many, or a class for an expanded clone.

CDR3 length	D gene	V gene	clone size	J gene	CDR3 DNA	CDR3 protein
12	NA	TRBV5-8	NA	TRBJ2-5	TGTGCCAGCAGCCAAAACATGGGTGTGCAGTACTTC	CASSQNMGVQYF
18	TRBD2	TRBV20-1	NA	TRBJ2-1	TGCAGTGCTAGAGATTATAAGTTCGGAGCGGGAGGGTTCGGTGAGCAGTTCTTC	CSARDYKFGAGGFGEQFF
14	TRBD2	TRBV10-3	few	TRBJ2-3	TGTGCCATCAGTCTAGCGGGAGAAGCAGATACGCAGTATTTT	CAISLAGEADTQYF
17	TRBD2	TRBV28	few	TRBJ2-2	TGTGCCAGCGGCCTCAGGGCGGGGGTAAAGAACACCGGGGAGCTGTTTTTT	CASGLRAGVKNTGELFF
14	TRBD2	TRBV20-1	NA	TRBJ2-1	TGCAGTGCTGGGGGACTAGCGGATGTTTATGAGCAGTTCTTC	CSAGGLADVYEQFF
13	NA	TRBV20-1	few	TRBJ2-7	TGCAGTGCTAGAGCAGAGACTAACTACGAGCAGTACTTC	CSARAETNYEQYF
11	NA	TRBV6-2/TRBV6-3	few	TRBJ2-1	TGTGCCAGCAGAAACACCGATGAGCAGTTCTTC	CASRNTDEQFF
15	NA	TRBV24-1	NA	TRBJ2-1	TGTGCCACCAGTGACGAGCTTAGCTCCTACAATGAGCAGTTCTTC	CATSDELSSYNEQFF
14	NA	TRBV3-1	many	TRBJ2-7	TGTGCCAGCAGCCAAGCCAGTGTCTCCTACGAGCAGTACTTC	CASSQASVSYEQYF
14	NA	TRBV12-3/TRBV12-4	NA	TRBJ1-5	TGTGCCAGCACCATCACCGGGCAGAATCAGCCCCAGCATTTT	CASTITGQNQPQHF
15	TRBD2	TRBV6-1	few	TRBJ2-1	TGTGCCAGCAGTGCGGGACTAGCGGGACTCTATGAGCAGTTCTTC	CASSAGLAGLYEQFF
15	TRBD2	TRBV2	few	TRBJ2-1	TGTGCCAGCAGTGTGCGCGGGAGTCATTTAAATGAGCAGTTCTTC	CASSVRGSHLNEQFF
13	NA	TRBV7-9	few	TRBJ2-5	TGTGCCAGCAGCTTCCTAGGGGCTGAGACCCAGTACTTC	CASSFLGAETQYF
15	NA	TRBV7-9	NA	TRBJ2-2	TGTGCCAGCAGCTTAGTCGGAGGGCCCACCGGGGAGCTGTTTTTT	CASSLVGGPTGELFF
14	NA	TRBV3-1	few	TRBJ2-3	TGTGCCAGCAGCCAAGGGCACGAAGGGGATACGCAGTATTTT	CASSQGHEGDTQYF
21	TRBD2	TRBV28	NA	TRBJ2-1	TGTGCCAGCAGCGGGACAGGGCGGACTAGCGGGAGATCCCACTACTACAATGAGCAGTTCTTC	CASSGTGRTSGRSHYYNEQFF
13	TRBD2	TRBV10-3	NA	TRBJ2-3	TGTGCCATGACTAGCGGGAGCACAGATACGCAGTATTTT	CAMTSGSTDTQYF
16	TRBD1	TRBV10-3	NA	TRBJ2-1	TGTGCCATCAGGGCGACAGGGGGACAACCTTACAATGAGCAGTTCTTC	CAIRATGGQPYNEQFF
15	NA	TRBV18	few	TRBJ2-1	TGTGCCAGCACCTCGCGGCCTAGCTCCTACAATGAGCAGTTCTTC	CASTSRPSSYNEQFF
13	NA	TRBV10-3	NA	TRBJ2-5	TGTGCCATCAGTGCCGACGGGGTACGGGCCCAGTACTTC	CAISADGVRAQYF
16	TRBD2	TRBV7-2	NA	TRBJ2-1	TGTGCCAGCAGCTTAATTGGGACTAGCGGGAGAGGATGGCAGTTCTTC	CASSLIGTSGRGWQFF
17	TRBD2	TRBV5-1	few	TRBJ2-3	TGCGCCAGCAGCTTGGCCAGGACTAGCAGATACACAGATACGCAGTATTTT	CASSLARTSRYTDTQYF
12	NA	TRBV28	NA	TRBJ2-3	TGTGCCAGCAGTGCCGAGACAGATACGCAGTATTTT	CASSAETDTQYF
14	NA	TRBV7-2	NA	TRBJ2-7	TGTGCCAGCAGCTTAGGAAGGGTCTTGGCGGAGCAGTACTTC	CASSLGRVLAEQYF
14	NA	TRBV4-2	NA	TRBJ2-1	TGTGCCAGCAGCCCCACGCTCCCCTACAATGAGCAGTTCTTC	CASSPTLPYNEQFF
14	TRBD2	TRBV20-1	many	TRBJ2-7	TGCAGTGCTAAACGGACTAGCGGGAGGTACGAGCAGTACTTC	CSAKRTSGRYEQYF
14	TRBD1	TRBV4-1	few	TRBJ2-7	TGCGCCAGCTCCCTCGGGACAGCTGACTACGAGCAGTACTTC	CASSLGTADYEQYF
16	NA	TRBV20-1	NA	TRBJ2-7	TGCAGTGCCACCGGGACTCAAAACCCCCTATCCTACGAGCAGTACTTC	CSATGTQNPLSYEQYF
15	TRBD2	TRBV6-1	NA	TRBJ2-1	TGTGCCAGCAACCCTAGCGGGAATAACTACAATGAGCAGTTCTTC	CASNPSGNNYNEQFF
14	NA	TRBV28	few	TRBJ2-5	TGTGCCAGCAGTAGGACTTTATCACAAGAGACCCAGTACTTC	CASSRTLSQETQYF
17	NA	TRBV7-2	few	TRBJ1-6	TGTGCCAGCAGCTTAACAGGAAGGAGCTCCTATAATTCACCCCTCCACTTT	CASSLTGRSSYNSPLHF
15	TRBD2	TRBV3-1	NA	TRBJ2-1	TGTGCCAGCAGCCAAGGCCCGGGACTACACAATGAGCAGTTCTTC	CASSQGPGLHNEQFF
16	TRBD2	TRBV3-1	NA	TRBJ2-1	TGTGCCAGCAGCCCCGTAGCGGGAAACGCGGTCAATGAGCAGTTCTTC	CASSPVAGNAVNEQFF
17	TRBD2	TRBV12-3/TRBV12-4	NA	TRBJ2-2	TGTGCCAGCACATCTAGCGGGAGGGTCCCGAACACCGGGGAGCTGTTTTTT	CASTSSGRVPNTGELFF
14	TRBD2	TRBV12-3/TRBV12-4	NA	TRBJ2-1	TGTGCCAGCAGGGGGCTAGCGGGTTTCAATGAGCAGTTCTTC	CASRGLAGFNEQFF
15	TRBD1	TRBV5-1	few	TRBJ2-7	TGCGCCAGCAGCTTTGGACAGGAAAGGTCCTACGAGCAGTACTTC	CASSFGQERSYEQYF